The 32 T cell receptor beta chains given below trace back to one sample, sequenced in a study of identical twins. TCRdb processed the 5' RACE reads anew with MiXCR; each CDR3 protein has one entry. The sample includes around 500,000 distinct CDR3 sequences, more than 13% of them seen just once. A further study also used this sample, focusing on yellow fever vaccine responses in identical twins.

Sequenced material: CD4+ T cells sorted from blood. Receptors were obtained from a woman in her late teens or twenties in good health.

This clonotype has more than one count but fewer than ten. This chain connects TRBV24-1 to TRBJ2-5; D possibly matches TRBD1 or TRBD2 (5 bases each). The V end lost 3 bases, the J end lost 0 bases, and 7 bases lay between the germline ends. Germline CDR1 and CDR2: KGHDR and SFDVKD. This CDR3 is built from 14 residues. CDR3 sequence (DNA): TGTGCCACCAGTGATGGGGGTCACCAAGAGACCCAGTACTTC. It codes for CATSDGGHQETQYF.

This clonotype has only a few counts. The rearrangement joins TRBV5-1 to TRBJ2-3; unclear D gene. Trimming shortened V by 0 bases and J by 4 bases, and 9 bases separated the two germline ends. The germline gives CDR1 SGHRS, CDR2 YFSETQ. This CDR3 has 14 residues. Written as DNA, the CDR3 is TGCGCCAGCAGCTTGGCCGCCCTTTCAGATACGCAGTATTTT. Protein: CASSLAALSDTQYF.

The chain couples TRBV5-1 to TRBJ2-3, with D possibly TRBD2 on 5 matching bases. Trimming took off 0 bases at V and 4 bases at J, with 15 bases between the two ends. There are 16 residues in the CDR3. Looked up from germline, CDR1 is SGHRS and CDR2 is YFSETQ. CDR3 sequence reads: CASSLEGWAAADTQYF. The CDR3 DNA reads as TGCGCCAGCAGCTTGGAAGGATGGGCAGCGGCAGATACGCAGTATTTT. The full variable domain, completed using reference TRBV5-1 and TRBJ2-3, is KAGVTQTPRYLIKTRGQQVTLSCSPISGHRSVSWYQQTPGQGLQFLFEYFSETQRNKGNFPGRFSGRQFSNSRSEMNVSTLELGDSALYLCASSLEGWAAADTQYFGPGTRLTVL.

This clonotype was detected only a few times. This chain connects TRBV5-5 to TRBJ2-1; D is unresolved. The CDR3 is 13 amino acids. Germline values: CDR1 SGHKS, CDR2 YYEKEE (reference sequence). Trimming pared 0 bases from V and 8 bases from J, leaving 9 bases between. This CDR3 reads CASSLAGLDEQFF. Written as DNA, the CDR3 is TGTGCCAGCAGCTTGGCCGGGTTGGATGAGCAGTTCTTC.

This chain links TRBV7-9 with TRBJ2-1; no clear D gene. The CDR3 covers 16 residues. Germline CDR1 is SEHNR and CDR2 is FQNEAQ (reference sequence). V lost 5 bases, J lost 0 bases, and 14 bases lay in between. CDR3 residues: CASSRPGTVSYNEQFF. The CDR3 DNA follows: TGTGCCAGCAGCCGACCCGGAACTGTCTCCTACAATGAGCAGTTCTTC.

This clonotype was detected a few times. The rearrangement links TRBV5-1 to TRBJ2-3; 13 bases line up with TRBD2. With 4 bases clipped from V and 3 bases from J, the junction kept 5 bases outside the gene matches. The CDR3 is 16 residues long. In germline, CDR1 is SGHRS, CDR2 YFSETQ. DNA for the CDR3: TGCGCCAGCAGCCTAGGGACTAGCGGGAAGACAGATACGCAGTATTTT. Its protein product is CASSLGTSGKTDTQYF.

This clonotype was found a few times. The chain recombines TRBV9 with TRBJ1-2; 7 positions agree with TRBD1. Germline-derived CDR1 and CDR2 are SGDLS and YYNGEE. V shed 0 bases, J shed 3 bases, and the junction held 5 bases outside the gene matches. This CDR3 is built from 15 residues. The CDR3 DNA is TGTGCCAGCAGCGTAGTGACAGGGAAGGACTATGGCTACACCTTC. This encodes CASSVVTGKDYGYTF.

The V gene is TRBV29-1, the J gene TRBJ2-1, with D possibly TRBD2 on 5 matching bases. V lost 1 base and J lost 3, with 13 bases in between. Per germline, CDR1 SQVTM and CDR2 ANQGSEA. The CDR3 has 15 residues. The CDR3 is CSVEVTASIYNEQFF. The CDR3 nucleotides read TGCAGCGTTGAAGTCACGGCTAGCATCTACAATGAGCAGTTCTTC.

The genes are TRBV27 and TRBJ2-2; no clear D gene. CDR3 size: 14 residues. Germline loops: CDR1 MNHEY, CDR2 SMNVEV (reference sequence). The ends were cut back, 7 bases at V and 2 bases at J, with 11 bases in the middle. This chain's CDR3 is CASNSAENTGELFF. The CDR3 DNA sequence: TGTGCCAGCAATTCTGCGGAAAACACCGGGGAGCTGTTTTTT.

This chain connects TRBV7-8 to TRBJ2-3; a weak D match, TRBD2 (6 bases). CDR3 size: 15 residues. Germline V gene lookup returns CDR1 SGHVS and CDR2 FQNEAQ. The V end was cut by 5 bases, the J end by 4 bases, with 16 bases between. The CDR3 sequence: CASSLGQLAADTQYF. The CDR3 DNA sequence: TGTGCCAGCAGCCTAGGGCAACTAGCCGCAGATACGCAGTATTTT.

V gene TRBV7-9 combines with J gene TRBJ2-1; 14 bases line up with TRBD2. The CDR3 spans 14 residues. Germline V gives CDR1 SEHNR, CDR2 FQNEAQ (reference sequence). The V and J ends lost 5 bases and 12 bases, in that order; junction bases with no gene match: 6. The CDR3 coding sequence is TGTGCCAGCAGCCTCAGGACTAGCGGGGGGTTGCAGTTCTTC. This gives the protein CASSLRTSGGLQFF. Together with reference TRBV7-9 and TRBJ2-1, the CDR3 gives the full variable domain: DTGVSQNPRHKITKRGQNVTFRCDPISEHNRLYWYRQTLGQGPEFLTYFQNEAQLEKSRLLSDRFSAERPKGSFSTLEIQRTEQGDSAMYLCASSLRTSGGLQFFGPGTRLTVL.

In its sample, this clonotype was seen a few times. This chain connects TRBV5-1 to TRBJ2-7, with 7 bases matching TRBD1. Trimming at V came to 4 bases and at J to 5 bases, leaving 12 bases not matched to a gene. The CDR3 covers 15 residues. CDR1 and CDR2 from the germline V gene are SGHRS and YFSETQ. CDR3: CASSPNRGPRDEQYF. CDR3 nucleotide sequence: TGCGCCAGCAGCCCTAACAGGGGACCTAGGGACGAGCAGTACTTC.

In this sample, this clonotype turned up a few times. The chain couples TRBV29-1 to TRBJ2-1; 10 nucleotides align to TRBD1. Per the germline V gene, CDR1 is SQVTM and CDR2 is ANQGSEA. The CDR3 runs 11 residues. The junction had 6 bases not matched to a gene; V was cut back by 7 bases and J by 12 bases. In nucleotides, the CDR3 is TGCAGCGCGGGACAGGGGAGGGTGCAGTTCTTC. Translation: CSAGQGRVQFF.

The chain uses TRBV15 and TRBJ2-1, with a possible D match to TRBD1 (6 bases). With 6 bases removed from V and 7 bases from J, the gap between germline ends came to 13 bases. CDR1 LNHNV and CDR2 YYDKDF come from the germline V gene (reference sequence). This CDR3 is 13 amino acids long. The DNA of the CDR3 is TGTGCCACCAGAGGGGGATCTCAGAATGAGCAGTTCTTC. It specifies CATRGGSQNEQFF.

This clonotype was observed a few times. J is TRBJ2-1 and V is TRBV6-5, with TRBD2 matching over 7 bases. The V gene end was trimmed by 1 base and the J gene end by 9 bases; junction bases not matched to a gene: 12. This CDR3 is built from 16 residues. CDR1 MNHEY and CDR2 SVGAGI come from the germline V gene. Here the CDR3 reads CASSYWVGGPGGEQFF. CDR3 nucleotides: TGTGCCAGCAGTTACTGGGTGGGAGGGCCCGGCGGTGAGCAGTTCTTC.

The chain uses TRBV6-1 and TRBJ2-7; no reliable D call. The germline V gene encodes CDR1 MNHNS and CDR2 SASEGT. This CDR3 has 14 amino acids. V lost 0 bases, J lost 3 bases, and 9 bases lay in between. CDR3 residues: CASSEAAGFYEQYF. The CDR3 nucleotides read TGTGCCAGCAGTGAAGCGGCAGGATTCTACGAGCAGTACTTC.

This clonotype has a handful of counts. This chain links TRBV20-1 with TRBJ2-7; 9 bases match TRBD2. The V gene end was trimmed by 5 bases and the J gene end by 2 bases; junction bases not matched to a gene: 7. The germline gives CDR1 DFQATT, CDR2 SNEGSKA (reference sequence). This CDR3 region has 14 residues. CDR3 DNA sequence: TGCAGTGCTGCCCGGGCTAGCGGGACCTACGAGCAGTACTTC. This gives the protein CSAARASGTYEQYF.

The V gene is TRBV6-1, the J gene TRBJ1-6; D perhaps matches TRBD1 (6 bases). Germline CDR1 MNHNS, CDR2 SASEGT. Trimming removed 1 base at V and 0 bases at J, with 13 bases between. This CDR3 spans 18 amino acids. The CDR3 DNA is TGTGCCAGCAGTGAAGTCGGACAGTTGAGCTCCTATAATTCACCCCTCCACTTT. Its translation: CASSEVGQLSSYNSPLHF.

This clonotype turned up a few times. V and J are TRBV28 and TRBJ2-3; D might be TRBD2 (5 bases). Germline assignment: CDR1 MDHEN and CDR2 SYDVKM. V lost 4 bases and J 0 bases, leaving 11 bases between the germline ends. This CDR3 has 15 amino acids. DNA for the CDR3: TGTGCCAGCAGTTCTCGTCCGGGAAGCACAGATACGCAGTATTTT. Translation: CASSSRPGSTDTQYF.

CDR3 bases: TGTGCCACAAGGCAATCTAGCACAGATACGCAGTATTTT. Translation: CATRQSSTDTQYF. The chain links TRBV19 to TRBJ2-3; no clear D gene. In germline, CDR1 is LNHDA, CDR2 SQIVND (reference sequence). The V end lost 10 bases, the J end lost 0 bases, and 11 bases lay between the germline ends. The CDR3 runs 13 residues.

The chain joins TRBV6-2 or TRBV6-3 to TRBJ2-2; D might be TRBD1 (6 bases). V lost 0 bases, J lost 0 bases, and 8 bases lay in between. Germline-derived CDR1 and CDR2 are MNHEY and SVGEGT. CDR3 size: 16 residues. CDR3 bases: TGTGCCAGCAGTTACTCCCGGACAGCGAACACCGGGGAGCTGTTTTTT. Translated, it gives CASSYSRTANTGELFF.

In this sample, this clonotype turned up a few times. This chain connects TRBV2 to TRBJ1-5; TRBD1 might be the D (6 bases). This CDR3 contains 14 residues. CDR1 SNHLY and CDR2 FYNNEI come from the germline V gene. V was shortened by 5 bases and J by 6 bases, with 14 bases between the two germline ends. CDR3 residues: CASSLQGIGQPQHF. Written as DNA, the CDR3 is TGTGCCAGCAGTTTACAGGGAATCGGTCAGCCCCAGCATTTT.

In this sample, this clonotype turned up many times. The chain combines TRBV29-1 with TRBJ1-1, with D uncertain. The CDR3 spans 11 residues. From germline, CDR1 is SQVTM and CDR2 ANQGSEA. The ends were cut back, 7 bases at V and 3 bases at J, with 9 bases in the middle. The CDR3 nucleotides read TGCAGCGCTGGGAAGGACACTGAAGCTTTCTTT. This gives the protein CSAGKDTEAFF.

This sequence joins TRBV7-8 and TRBJ2-7; D unclear. Germline CDR1 reads SGHVS; CDR2 reads FQNEAQ. Trimming left V 0 bases short and J 3 bases short, with 9 bases between. CDR3 length equals 14 residues. CDR3 nucleotide sequence: TGTGCCAGCAGCTTAGCTGCCGCCATCTACGAGCAGTACTTC. It codes for CASSLAAAIYEQYF.

This clonotype was counted ten times or more. The chain combines TRBV5-1 with TRBJ2-1, with TRBD2 identical over 8 bases. Germline trimming cut 0 bases from V and 4 bases from J; bases unmatched to any gene: 6. From germline, CDR1 is SGHRS and CDR2 YFSETQ. The CDR3 is 16 residues long. The CDR3, as DNA: TGCGCCAGCAGCTTGGCTGTTAGCGGGGTGTACAATGAGCAGTTCTTC. Translated, it gives CASSLAVSGVYNEQFF.

This clonotype showed up just a few times. The chain couples TRBV9 to TRBJ2-1, with 15 bases matching TRBD2. Losses at the gene ends were 4 bases for V and 1 base for J; bases not matched to a gene: 6. This CDR3 contains 18 residues. Looked up from germline, CDR1 is SGDLS and CDR2 is YYNGEE. This chain's CDR3 is CASSSGLAGGWSYNEQFF. The CDR3 coding sequence is TGTGCCAGCAGCTCCGGACTAGCGGGGGGGTGGTCCTACAATGAGCAGTTCTTC.

This clonotype appeared many times. The chain is built from TRBV7-2 and TRBJ2-7, with D possibly TRBD1 on 5 matching bases. Germline assignment: CDR1 SGHTA and CDR2 FQGNSA. The V end lost 3 bases, the J end lost 3 bases, and 9 bases lay between the germline ends. This CDR3 region has 13 residues. DNA for the CDR3: TGTGCCAGCAGCTTGGTTACAGGCTACGAGCAGTACTTC. Its translation: CASSLVTGYEQYF.

Only a few counts were recorded for this clonotype. The chain combines TRBV11-2 with TRBJ2-5, with D maybe TRBD1 (5 bases). Germline CDR1 reads SGHAT; CDR2 reads FQNNGV. CDR3 length equals 14 residues. Between the trimmed V and J ends, which lost 2 bases and 2 bases, there was a span of 9 bases. The CDR3 reads CASSLMTVQETQYF. As DNA, the CDR3 is TGTGCCAGCAGCTTAATGACAGTTCAAGAGACCCAGTACTTC.

This chain joins TRBV6-1 and TRBJ2-7; 8 bases line up with TRBD1. CDR1 and CDR2 from the germline V gene are MNHNS and SASEGT. This CDR3 spans 15 amino acids. Trimming took 3 bases from V and 4 from J; bases not matched to a gene: 8. The CDR3 DNA reads TGTGCCAGCAGTGACCGGGACAGGAAATCTTACGAGCAGTACTTC. It codes for CASSDRDRKSYEQYF.

This clonotype was found many times. The chain recombines TRBV29-1 with TRBJ2-1; the D gene could be TRBD1 or TRBD2 (6 bases each). CDR3 length equals 13 residues. Trimming took 6 bases from V and 9 from J, leaving 18 bases between them. Germline V lookup: CDR1 SQVTM, CDR2 ANQGSEA. CDR3 loop: CSVTRGRMGEQFF. Here the CDR3 DNA reads TGCAGCGTCACTAGGGGGAGGATGGGTGAGCAGTTCTTC.

Ten or more counts support this clonotype. The rearrangement joins TRBV28 to TRBJ2-1; 8 positions agree with TRBD2. V trimming: 5 bases; J trimming: 0 bases; junction bases outside the gene matches: 3. The CDR3 length is 15 residues. Germline V gene lookup returns CDR1 MDHEN and CDR2 SYDVKM. The DNA for the CDR3 is TGTGCCAGCAGTGGCAGCGGGAGCTCCTACAATGAGCAGTTCTTC. It codes for CASSGSGSSYNEQFF.

This clonotype has at least ten counts. The chain links TRBV12-3 or TRBV12-4 to TRBJ2-2; 7 bases map to TRBD1. V lost 6 bases to trimming and J lost 7 bases; unmatched junction nucleotides: 11. This CDR3 is 15 amino acids long. The CDR3 DNA sequence: TGTGCCAGCAGCCTTACACAGGGGTCCAGCGGGGAGCTGTTTTTT. As protein: CASSLTQGSSGELFF.